These 12 T cell receptor beta chains share one sample of origin, sequenced in a study of molecular identifiers for immune sequencing clone quantification (dated by TCRdb to 2016 to 2018). Library construction relied on PCR. The sequencer was an Illumina HiSeq 4000. The public reads were quality trimmed at Q25 with fastp and then assembled into clones with MiXCR by TCRdb, keeping productive beta chains. CDR3 protein sequences are deduplicated, and each keeps its most common genes and DNA. The sample table records some 650,000 distinct CDR3 sequences; just under 20% of these occur just once. The top ten constitute around 0.86% of the sample. Sequenced input: naive CD8+ T cells from blood, with Jurkat cell RNA spiked in. What the cell subset or site label conveys for this sample: FACS-sorted CD8+CD4-CCR7+CD45RA+ naive T cells. These receptors originate from a human donor in good health. Some libraries in this study had Jurkat cell RNA spiked in.

There are many counts of this clonotype. The chain uses TRBV29-1 and TRBJ2-5; 9 bases are shared with TRBD1. The CDR3 contains 14 residues. The trim removed 3 bases at V and 4 bases at J, leaving 6 bases unmatched. The germline CDR1 and CDR2 sequences are SQVTM and ANQGSEA. As DNA, the CDR3 is TGCAGCGTTGATGAGGGGACAGGGACAGAGACCCAGTACTTC. As protein: CSVDEGTGTETQYF.

The count of this clonotype is one. A much larger clone sits a single nucleotide away, making a read error possible. Because the CDR3 is missing its conserved closing phenylalanine or tryptophan, this is likely a read error. The chain employs TRBV9 and TRBJ2-7, with 9 bases matching TRBD2. Germline V lookup: CDR1 SGDLS, CDR2 YYNGEE. The V segment lost 0 bases and the J segment 4 bases; nucleotides outside the gene matches: 5. The CDR3 loop spans 15 amino acids. CDR3 nucleotide sequence: TGTGCCAGCAGCGTAGCTAGCGGGGAGGAATACGAGCAGTACCTC. Translation: CASSVASGEEYEQYL.

The rearrangement links TRBV20-1 to TRBJ1-2; tentative D call: TRBD1 (5 bases). The CDR3 is 13 amino acids. Trimming left V 6 bases short and J 4 bases short, with 15 bases between. In germline, CDR1 is DFQATT, CDR2 SNEGSKA (reference sequence). This chain's CDR3 is CSAPTEDGYGYTF. The CDR3 nucleotides are TGCAGTGCCCCGACAGAGGACGGCTATGGCTACACCTTC.

This clonotype was seen at least ten times. This chain connects TRBV4-3 to TRBJ1-2; no clear D gene. The V end lost 0 bases, the J end lost 4 bases, and 12 bases lay between the germline ends. This CDR3 comprises 15 residues. The germline V gene has CDR1 LGHNA and CDR2 YSLEER. The CDR3: CASSQDNGFTYGYTF. In DNA, the CDR3 is TGCGCCAGCAGCCAAGATAACGGGTTCACCTATGGCTACACCTTC.

A note on this clonotype: This could be a read error, since a much larger clone is one nucleotide away. Since the CDR3 does not end with the conserved phenylalanine or tryptophan, this likely comes from a read error. The chain couples TRBV30 to TRBJ1-1, with D perhaps matching TRBD1 (5 bases). V was shortened by 4 bases and J by 3 bases, with 15 bases between the two germline ends. Germline loops: CDR1 GTSNPN, CDR2 SVGIG (reference sequence). This CDR3 comprises 14 residues. CDR3 amino acids: CAWTDAGGYTEAFS. The CDR3 DNA reads TGTGCCTGGACCGACGCCGGGGGTTACACTGAAGCTTTCTCT.

Concerning this clonotype: Being one base from a much bigger clone, this may be a read error. The gene calls are TRBV5-3 and TRBJ2-3; D gene uncertain. TRBV5-3 carries the ORF label, with uncertain function. This CDR3 has 14 residues. The CDR3 DNA is TGTGCCAGCAGCTCGGAGATGGGCACAAATACGCAGTATTTT. It encodes CASSSEMGTNTQYF.

The chain has TRBV12-3 or TRBV12-4 and TRBJ2-7; D is undetermined. V lost 3 bases, J lost 6 bases, and 12 bases lay in between. This CDR3 is built from 13 residues. CDR3 in amino acids: CASSFDPPSEQYF. As DNA, the CDR3 is TGTGCCAGCAGTTTTGACCCCCCTAGCGAGCAGTACTTC.

Remarks on this clonotype: The junction differs from germline at one of its ends, possibly a read error. The J gene is TRBJ1-1, the V gene TRBV11-2; maybe TRBD1 (6 bases). Looked up from germline, CDR1 is SGHAT and CDR2 is FQNNGV. CDR3 size: 15 residues. The CDR3 sequence is CASSLEGQVNTKAFF. The DNA for the CDR3 is TGTGCCAGCAGCTTAGAGGGACAAGTAAACACTAAAGCTTTCTTT.

This clonotype was seen ten or more times. The rearrangement joins TRBV30 to TRBJ2-3; no firm D call. The V gene's germline CDR1 is GTSNPN and CDR2 SVGIG (reference sequence). Trimming removed 5 bases at V and 1 base at J, with 7 bases between. This CDR3 has 12 residues. The CDR3 DNA reads TGTGCCTGGCGGTGGGGCACAGATACGCAGTATTTT. Its protein is CAWRWGTDTQYF.

The sample holds a few counts of this clonotype. The chain couples TRBV4-1 to TRBJ2-5; 14 bases are a match to TRBD2. V shed 3 bases, J shed 5 bases, and the junction held 14 bases outside the gene matches. Germline V gene lookup returns CDR1 MGHRA and CDR2 YSYEKL. The CDR3 runs 19 residues. The CDR3 sequence is CASSHQEKGLAGDVETQYF. Written as DNA, the CDR3 is TGCGCCAGCAGCCATCAAGAAAAGGGACTAGCGGGAGATGTTGAGACCCAGTACTTC.

This clonotype was detected only a few times. An end of the junction differs from the germline gene, which may be a read error. V gene TRBV5-1 combines with J gene TRBJ2-7; TRBD1 might be the D (5 bases). Germline CDR1 and CDR2: SGHRS and YFSETQ. This CDR3 region has 15 residues. The CDR3 loop is CARSLNPGNSYEQYF. CDR3 DNA sequence: TGCGCCAGAAGCTTGAATCCAGGGAACTCCTACGAGCAGTACTTC.

This clonotype occurred many times. The rearrangement uses TRBV6-6 and TRBJ2-1; TRBD2 aligns across 16 bases. The V gene end was trimmed by 5 bases and the J gene end by 9 bases; junction bases not matched to a gene: 4. The CDR3 has 15 amino acids. Germline V gives CDR1 MNHNY, CDR2 SVGAGI (reference sequence). The CDR3 here is CASSQGLAGGAEQFF. CDR3 sequence (DNA): TGTGCCAGCAGTCAGGGACTAGCGGGAGGGGCTGAGCAGTTCTTC.